The source of this T cell receptor (beta chain) is a study of T cell changes during pregnancy in multiple sclerosis. TCRdb's table, derived via immunoSEQ multiplex PCR, lists solely in-frame clones and lacks some. Of about 83,000 clones listed, over 90% are singletons. V shed 1 base and J 5 bases; nucleotides not matched to a gene: 5. This CDR3 contains 15 residues. CDR1 is SGHRS and CDR2 is YFSETQ in the germline V gene. The receptor was isolated from a female donor with multiple sclerosis, enrolled in a pregnancy study. The chain joins TRBV5-1 to TRBJ2-3, with 9 bases aligning to TRBD2. The sample was peripheral blood, taken in the second trimester of pregnancy. The CDR3 region has the DNA TGCGCCAGCAGCTTGCGGGGACTAGCCAGAGATACGCAGTATTTT. It yields the protein CASSLRGLARDTQYF.